This TCR beta chain appears in the sequencing data of a study of shared clonotypes between healthy human individuals. Whole-study results and caveats: The sharing of 4.5% to 6.5% of naive CD4 clonotypes was seen across a few donors. Naive subsets tended to show greater estimated richness than memory subsets.

From germline, CDR1 is LNHDA and CDR2 SQIVND (reference sequence). V shed 7 bases, J shed 0 bases, and the junction held 6 bases outside the gene matches. This CDR3 has 15 amino acids. The data were produced by immunoSEQ multiplex PCR, yet TCRdb's version contains in-frame clones alone and is incomplete. The sample records millions of clones, over 90% being singletons. There were only Caucasian adults among the donors, and all lived in Nashville, Tennessee. Negatively enriched CD4+ T cells were divided by CD45RA into naive and memory. Remarks on this clone: Its target is unknown.

This chain links TRBV19 with TRBJ1-2, with TRBD1 matching over 9 bases. This TCR came from a man aged 18 to 30 in good health. Some clones in this sample may be carry-over from other donors' samples. Sequencing was carried out using naive CD4+ T cells from PBMCs. Described subset: CD45RA+ positively selected. DNA for the CDR3: TGTGCCAGTACTACAGGGGGCTCAGCTAACTATGGCTACACCTTC. Its protein is CASTTGGSANYGYTF. Variable domain in full (rest from reference TRBV19 and TRBJ1-2): DGGITQSPKYLFRKEGQNVTLSCEQNLNHDAMYWYRQDPGQGLRLIYYSQIVNDFQKGDIAEGYSVSREKKESFPLTVTSAQKNPTAFYLCASTTGGSANYGYTFGSGTRLTVV.